This entry lists 30 T cell receptor beta chains sequenced from one sample in a study of blood T cell repertoires in COVID-19 (TCRdb year 2020). Library preparation used the immunoSEQ multiplex PCR assay. The clones in this table, taken by TCRdb from immuneACCESS, are in-frame only. Not every clone is retained; where verified, under half of the shortfall comes from an unresolved V gene, and the cause of the rest is unknown. The table for this sample lists about 130,000 clones; approximately 78% of them were counted only once. 11% of the sample is in the top ten clones. The sequencing input was peripheral blood. Every receptor here comes from a man aged 60-69 years who had recovered from COVID-19.

The CDR3, as DNA: TGTGCCTCCACCATAGCGGACTACAATGAGCAGTTCTTC. Amino acids: CASTIADYNEQFF. V gene TRBV30 combines with J gene TRBJ2-1, with D perhaps matching TRBD2 (6 bases). The CDR3 is made up of 13 amino acids. Germline CDR1 reads GTSNPN; CDR2 reads SVGIG (reference sequence). Trimming pared 7 bases from V and 3 bases from J, leaving 13 bases between.

CDR3: CASRRDSNTGELFF. CDR3 sequence (DNA): TGTGCCAGCAGACGGGACTCTAACACCGGGGAGCTGTTTTTT. V usage is TRBV14 and J usage is TRBJ2-2, with a tentative D call TRBD2 (6 bases). This CDR3 is 14 amino acids long. From germline, CDR1 is SGHDN and CDR2 FVKESK. Trimming shortened V by 6 bases and J by 2 bases, and 10 bases separated the two germline ends.

This clone occurred a few times. The chain recombines TRBV6-5 with TRBJ1-1, with D tentatively TRBD1 (6 bases). CDR1 is MNHEY, CDR2 SVGAGI, per germline. The CDR3 runs to 16 residues. The V end lost 0 bases, the J end lost 1 base, and 12 bases lay between the germline ends. CDR3 amino acids: CASSYSSGHPNTEAFF. For the CDR3, the DNA is TGTGCCAGCAGTTACTCTTCGGGACATCCGAACACTGAAGCTTTCTTT.

This chain connects TRBV5-1 to TRBJ2-7; 9 nucleotides align to TRBD1. The junction had 4 bases not matched to a gene; V was cut back by 0 bases and J by 3 bases. The CDR3 is 15 amino acids. CDR1 is SGHRS and CDR2 is YFSETQ in the germline V gene. This chain's CDR3 is CASSLAGTGIYEQYF. The CDR3 DNA sequence: TGCGCCAGCAGCTTGGCCGGGACAGGGATCTACGAGCAGTACTTC.

This chain links TRBV30 with TRBJ2-3, with D perhaps TRBD1 (6 bases). The CDR3 covers 14 residues. V was trimmed by 7 bases and J by 2 bases, leaving 16 bases between them. Germline CDR1 reads GTSNPN; CDR2 reads SVGIG (reference sequence). The CDR3 DNA reads as TGTGCCTTGAGACAGGACAGAGACACAGATACGCAGTATTTT. Translating it yields CALRQDRDTDTQYF. The full variable domain, in which reference TRBV30 and TRBJ2-3 provide the parts outside the CDR3, is SQTIHQWPATLVQPVGSPLSLECTVEGTSNPNLYWYRQAAGRGLQLLFYSVGIGQISSEVPQNLSASRPQDRQFILSSKKLLLSDSGFYLCALRQDRDTDTQYFGPGTRLTVL.

This chain links TRBV28 with TRBJ1-3; 9 bases are shared with TRBD1. The CDR3 has 15 amino acids. In germline, CDR1 is MDHEN, CDR2 SYDVKM. Trimming removed 7 bases from V and 4 bases from J; junction bases left unmatched: 8. CDR3 sequence (DNA): TGTGCCAGCACCTCCGGGACAGGGATAGGAAACACCATATATTTT. Its protein product is CASTSGTGIGNTIYF.

The rearrangement joins TRBV3-1 (or the pseudogene TRBV3-2) to TRBJ1-1, with a weak D call TRBD1 (5 bases). The CDR3 runs to 15 residues. Germline assignment: CDR1 LGHDT and CDR2 YNNKEL (reference sequence). The ends were cut back, 1 base at V and 6 bases at J, with 15 bases in the middle. In nucleotides, the CDR3 is TGTGCCAGCAGCCAAGGGGGCGGTGGCTACGCTGAAGCTTTCTTT. It translates to CASSQGGGGYAEAFF.

The gene calls are TRBV28 and TRBJ1-1; 8 nucleotides align to TRBD1. Germline assignment: CDR1 MDHEN and CDR2 SYDVKM. This CDR3 spans 14 amino acids. The V gene end was trimmed by 9 bases and the J gene end by 4 bases; junction bases not matched to a gene: 10. CDR3 residues: CASLTGQGRTEAFF. The CDR3 region has the DNA TGTGCCAGTCTGACTGGACAGGGCCGCACTGAAGCTTTCTTT.

The V and J genes are TRBV6-5 and TRBJ1-5; D is possibly TRBD1 (5 bases). Trimming stripped 4 bases from V and 2 bases from J, with 9 bases between. The germline V gene has CDR1 MNHEY and CDR2 SVGAGI. This CDR3 has 14 residues. The CDR3 loop is CASSSNRRNQPQHF. CDR3 DNA: TGTGCCAGCAGTTCCAACAGGCGCAATCAGCCCCAGCATTTT.

This chain connects TRBV10-2 to TRBJ2-7; 8 bases fit TRBD1. The CDR3 is 15 residues long. J gave up 1 base and V 2 bases, and 4 bases lay outside the gene matches. CDR1 and CDR2 from the germline V gene are WSHSY and SAAADI. The CDR3 sequence is CASSEPGQGSYEQYF. Written as DNA, the CDR3 is TGCGCCAGCAGTGAGCCTGGACAGGGATCCTACGAGCAGTACTTC.

The chain couples TRBV4-2 to TRBJ2-2; a possible D gene is TRBD1 (6 bases). Germline loops: CDR1 LGHNA, CDR2 YNFKEQ. The CDR3 has 14 amino acids. V lost 4 bases and J lost 6, with 12 bases in between. The chain's CDR3 is CASSPLTGPGELFF. DNA for the CDR3: TGTGCCAGCAGCCCATTGACAGGCCCCGGGGAGCTGTTTTTT.

V is TRBV30 and J is TRBJ2-5, with 7 bases lining up with TRBD1. V gave up 0 bases and J gave up 4 bases; unmatched junction bases: 5. The CDR3 contains 14 residues. Germline-derived CDR1 and CDR2 are GTSNPN and SVGIG (reference sequence). CDR3 protein: CAWSVLAGGETQYF. The CDR3 DNA sequence: TGTGCCTGGAGTGTACTGGCAGGGGGAGAGACCCAGTACTTC. Supplemented by reference TRBV30 and TRBJ2-5, the full variable domain reads SQTIHQWPATLVQPVGSPLSLECTVEGTSNPNLYWYRQAAGRGLQLLFYSVGIGQISSEVPQNLSASRPQDRQFILSSKKLLLSDSGFYLCAWSVLAGGETQYFGPGTRLLVL.

This rearrangement joins TRBV10-3 to TRBJ1-3; D might be TRBD1 (5 bases). From germline, CDR1 is ENHRY and CDR2 SYGVKD. This CDR3 contains 17 residues. The germline V and J ends were trimmed by 3 bases and 0 bases, with 15 bases remaining between them. The CDR3 region is CAISDRQNLSSGNTIYF. The CDR3 DNA reads TGTGCCATCAGTGATAGACAGAACTTGAGCTCTGGAAACACCATATATTTT.

The genes are TRBV28 and TRBJ1-3; no reliable D call. Germline CDR1 and CDR2: MDHEN and SYDVKM. This CDR3 spans 13 amino acids. V shed 2 bases and J shed 8 bases, with 10 bases lying between them. Written as DNA, the CDR3 is TGTGCCAGCAGTTTAAGGTCCCGGGACACCATATATTTT. Protein sequence: CASSLRSRDTIYF.

CDR3 nucleotide sequence: TGTGCCAGCAGCTCCCGGGGACAGGGGAATCAGCCCCAGCATTTT. Residues: CASSSRGQGNQPQHF. This chain links TRBV7-9 with TRBJ1-5; 10 bases map to TRBD1. V shed 4 bases and J 4 bases; nucleotides not matched to a gene: 4. The CDR3 sequence is 15 residues long. Germline V CDR1 and CDR2: SEHNR, FQNEAQ (reference sequence).

This clone was seen more than once but under ten times. The genes are TRBV5-8 and TRBJ2-5; D is perhaps TRBD2 (5 bases). This CDR3 spans 14 amino acids. Looked up from germline, CDR1 is SGHTS and CDR2 is YDEGEE. The V end was cut by 4 bases, the J end by 3 bases, with 13 bases between. In DNA, the CDR3 is TGTGCCAGCAGCCTCGGACTGGATGAAGAGACCCAGTACTTC. This sequence encodes CASSLGLDEETQYF.

This clone has ten or more counts. The chain is built from TRBV5-1 and TRBJ2-7, with 8 bases identical to TRBD1. The CDR3 has 14 amino acids. J lost 3 bases, V lost 3 bases, and 5 bases had no gene match. CDR1 is SGHRS, CDR2 YFSETQ, per germline. The CDR3: CASSSRQGIYEQYF. The CDR3 nucleotides are TGCGCCAGCAGCTCCCGACAGGGGATCTACGAGCAGTACTTC. Filled out from reference TRBV5-1 and TRBJ2-7, the complete variable domain reads KAGVTQTPRYLIKTRGQQVTLSCSPISGHRSVSWYQQTPGQGLQFLFEYFSETQRNKGNFPGRFSGRQFSNSRSEMNVSTLELGDSALYLCASSSRQGIYEQYFGPGTRLTVT.

J is TRBJ2-7 and V is TRBV4-2; D might be TRBD2 (6 bases). The CDR3 runs 15 residues. Trimming left V 4 bases short and J 2 bases short, with 15 bases between. Germline CDR1 and CDR2: LGHNA and YNFKEQ. In DNA form, the CDR3 reads TGTGCCAGCAGCCGAACGGGAGTCCTTCCCTACGAGCAGTACTTC. It translates to CASSRTGVLPYEQYF.

This clone was picked up a small number of times. The chain recombines TRBV7-2 with TRBJ2-7; 10 nucleotides agree with TRBD1. Germline lookup yields CDR1 SGHTA and CDR2 FQGNSA. CDR3 size: 16 residues. The trim removed 3 bases at V and 3 bases at J, leaving 8 bases unmatched. The CDR3: CASSFGTGARGYEQYF. DNA for the CDR3: TGTGCCAGCAGCTTCGGGACAGGGGCCCGCGGCTACGAGCAGTACTTC.

This chain uses TRBV4-3 with TRBJ2-2; 7 bases match TRBD1. Germline assignment: CDR1 LGHNA and CDR2 YSLEER. The CDR3 has 15 residues. J lost 4 bases, V lost 2 bases, and 4 bases had no gene match. The DNA for the CDR3 is TGCGCCAGCAGCCAATCCAACAGGGGCACCGGGGAGCTGTTTTTT. Translation: CASSQSNRGTGELFF.

The chain joins TRBV7-8 to TRBJ2-2; D is possibly TRBD2 (6 bases). The CDR3 spans 15 residues. Trimming removed 5 bases from V and 0 bases from J, with 10 bases in between. Germline CDR1 reads SGHVS; CDR2 reads FQNEAQ. CDR3 coding DNA: TGTGCCAGCAGCGTTAGCGGAGCGAACACCGGGGAGCTGTTTTTT. It yields the protein CASSVSGANTGELFF.

This chain connects TRBV3-1 (or the pseudogene TRBV3-2) to TRBJ2-7, with 11 bases that match TRBD2. CDR1 is LGHDT, CDR2 YNNKEL, per germline (reference sequence). Losses at the gene ends were 4 bases for V and 0 bases for J; bases not matched to a gene: 2. The CDR3 totals 15 residues. The CDR3 nucleotides read TGTGCCAGCAGCCTCGGGACTAGCGGCTCCTACGAGCAGTACTTC. It encodes CASSLGTSGSYEQYF.

The chain employs TRBV6-2 or TRBV6-3 and TRBJ2-7; D is ambiguous. CDR1 is MNHEY and CDR2 is SVGEGT in the germline V gene. V shed 6 bases and J shed 2 bases, with 14 bases lying between them. This CDR3 is 14 amino acids long. CDR3 DNA: TGTGCCAGCAGCCCCACGCGGCCTGCCTACGAGCAGTACTTC. Its translation: CASSPTRPAYEQYF.

The chain employs TRBV5-4 and TRBJ2-6; D remains unclear. The CDR3 has 16 residues. Trimming stripped 0 bases from V and 0 bases from J, with 7 bases between. Germline assignment: CDR1 SGHNT and CDR2 YYREEE (reference sequence). The CDR3 DNA is TGTGCCAGCAGCTTGGTTAGGAGCTCTGGGGCCAACGTCCTGACTTTC. Its translation: CASSLVRSSGANVLTF.

The rearrangement joins TRBV24-1 to TRBJ1-1; the D gene is possibly TRBD1 (5 bases). Germline loops: CDR1 KGHDR, CDR2 SFDVKD. The V gene lost 3 bases and the J gene lost 1 base, with 11 bases spanning the gap. The CDR3 is 15 residues long. The CDR3 DNA sequence: TGTGCCACCAGTGATCCCAGGGTATCGAACACTGAAGCTTTCTTT. Translating it yields CATSDPRVSNTEAFF.

The chain combines TRBV2 with TRBJ1-2; D is perhaps TRBD1 (5 bases). Germline V gene data show CDR1 as SNHLY and CDR2 as FYNNEI. The ends were cut back, 2 bases at V and 4 bases at J, with 8 bases in the middle. The CDR3 length is 13 residues. Here the CDR3 reads CASSETGPYGYTF. CDR3 in DNA: TGTGCCAGCAGTGAAACAGGCCCCTATGGCTACACCTTC.

Here the CDR3 DNA reads TGCGCCAGCAGCCAAGGGTTAGACAGGCCACCCGACTACAATGAGCAGTTCTTC. Protein sequence: CASSQGLDRPPDYNEQFF. The chain links TRBV4-1 to TRBJ2-1, with a weak D call TRBD1 (6 bases). CDR1 is MGHRA and CDR2 is YSYEKL in the germline V gene. The CDR3 is made up of 18 amino acids. V dropped 1 base and J dropped 3 bases, with 19 bases sitting between them.

This clone was recorded only once. The CDR3 bases are TGTGCCAGTCAATCGGGACAGCATTCACCCCTCCACTTT. Its translation: CASQSGQHSPLHF. This chain connects TRBV19 to TRBJ1-6; TRBD1 agrees at 7 bases. V shed 8 bases, J shed 8 bases, and the junction held 6 bases outside the gene matches. Germline lookup yields CDR1 LNHDA and CDR2 SQIVND (reference sequence). The CDR3 consists of 13 residues. Full variable domain (remainder filled in from reference TRBV19 and TRBJ1-6): DGGITQSPKYLFRKEGQNVTLSCEQNLNHDAMYWYRQDPGQGLRLIYYSQIVNDFQKGDIAEGYSVSREKKESFPLTVTSAQKNPTAFYLCASQSGQHSPLHFGNGTRLTVT.

The chain carries TRBV5-1 and TRBJ1-2, with 8 bases that match TRBD1. The CDR3 loop spans 14 amino acids. V lost 4 bases and J lost 5; bases outside the gene matches: 7. Germline CDR1 is SGHRS and CDR2 is YFSETQ. The CDR3 sequence: CASSLDRGAYGYTF. In DNA form, the CDR3 reads TGCGCCAGCAGCCTCGACAGGGGAGCTTATGGCTACACCTTC. The full variable domain, completed using reference TRBV5-1 and TRBJ1-2, is KAGVTQTPRYLIKTRGQQVTLSCSPISGHRSVSWYQQTPGQGLQFLFEYFSETQRNKGNFPGRFSGRQFSNSRSEMNVSTLELGDSALYLCASSLDRGAYGYTFGSGTRLTVV.

The chain combines TRBV11-2 with TRBJ1-5; D may be TRBD1 (5 bases). V lost 4 bases to trimming and J lost 7 bases, with 14 bases between them. Germline V lookup: CDR1 SGHAT, CDR2 FQNNGV. There are 14 residues in the CDR3. The CDR3 region has the DNA TGTGCCAGCAGCTCCCTGGGGCAAGCCCAGCCCCAGCATTTT. It encodes CASSSLGQAQPQHF.